These 20 T cell receptor beta chains were sequenced from one sample in a study of blood T cell repertoires in COVID-19. The repertoire was sequenced with immunoSEQ multiplex PCR; TCRdb's copy has only in-frame clones and lacks some. In the table there are 75,000 or so clones, over 75% of which are singletons. Sequenced sample: peripheral blood. The receptors here all came from a man between 45 and 60 years old with acute or convalescent COVID-19.

V usage is TRBV2 and J usage is TRBJ2-2; 11 nucleotides agree with TRBD1. This CDR3 comprises 16 residues. The ends lost 4 bases at V and 4 bases at J; junction bases unmatched: 5. Per the germline V gene, CDR1 is SNHLY and CDR2 is FYNNEI. The CDR3 here is CASSGTGGSFTGELFF. CDR3 nucleotide sequence: TGTGCCAGCAGTGGGACAGGGGGCAGTTTCACCGGGGAGCTGTTTTTT.

This clone was found a few times. The chain links TRBV5-1 to TRBJ2-7, with D hard to call. Germline V gene data show CDR1 as SGHRS and CDR2 as YFSETQ. Trimming left V 0 bases short and J 3 bases short, with 13 bases between. The CDR3 length is 15 residues. The DNA of the CDR3 is TGCGCCAGCAGCTTGGAGACACCTGATCTCTACGAGCAGTACTTC. Translating it yields CASSLETPDLYEQYF.

V gene TRBV6-5 combines with J gene TRBJ2-5, with 7 bases that match TRBD1. V gave up 5 bases and J gave up 2 bases; unmatched junction bases: 5. Germline CDR1 reads MNHEY; CDR2 reads SVGAGI. CDR3 size: 14 residues. Here the CDR3 reads CASSRQGLQETQYF. The CDR3 nucleotides are TGTGCCAGCAGTAGACAGGGCCTGCAAGAGACCCAGTACTTC.

The chain employs TRBV10-3 and TRBJ1-5; no reliable D call. There are 12 residues in the CDR3. The germline V and J ends were trimmed by 2 bases and 11 bases, with 10 bases remaining between them. Germline CDR1 and CDR2: ENHRY and SYGVKD. CDR3 coding DNA: TGTGCCATCAGTGAGGGCAGTTTGACCCAGCATTTT. This codes for CAISEGSLTQHF.

The chain carries TRBV18 and TRBJ2-3; D may be TRBD2 (6 bases). V was trimmed by 3 bases and J by 0 bases, leaving 10 bases between them. The CDR3 has 15 amino acids. CDR1 and CDR2 from the germline V gene are KGHSH and LQKENI. Here the CDR3 DNA reads TGTGCCAGCTCACCGGACTATTTGAGCACAGATACGCAGTATTTT. Residues: CASSPDYLSTDTQYF.

The chain links TRBV6-4 to TRBJ2-1, with 10 bases lining up with TRBD2. This CDR3 is 16 amino acids long. V shed 3 bases and J 7 bases; nucleotides not matched to a gene: 9. Germline-derived CDR1 and CDR2 are MRHNA and SNTAGT. CDR3 loop: CASSEWPSGGGNEQFF. The CDR3 DNA follows: TGTGCCAGCAGTGAATGGCCTAGCGGGGGTGGGAATGAGCAGTTCTTC.

As to this clone: Other DNA sequences in this specimen translate into the identical CDR3. The chain couples TRBV30 to TRBJ1-2; a possible D gene is TRBD1 (5 bases). Per the germline V gene, CDR1 is GTSNPN and CDR2 is SVGIG (reference sequence). Trimming took off 0 bases at V and 7 bases at J, with 9 bases between the two ends. The length of the CDR3 is 12 residues. The CDR3 nucleotides are TGTGCCTGGAGTGTGGGGGGTCGTGGCTACACCTTC. Translation gives CAWSVGGRGYTF. Drawing the rest from reference TRBV30 and TRBJ1-2, the complete variable domain is SQTIHQWPATLVQPVGSPLSLECTVEGTSNPNLYWYRQAAGRGLQLLFYSVGIGQISSEVPQNLSASRPQDRQFILSSKKLLLSDSGFYLCAWSVGGRGYTFGSGTRLTVV.

The rearrangement joins TRBV5-4 to TRBJ2-3; D ambiguous. Germline CDR1 and CDR2: SGHNT and YYREEE (reference sequence). This CDR3 comprises 16 residues. The germline V and J ends were trimmed by 5 bases and 0 bases, with 16 bases remaining between them. The CDR3: CASRLRGIDSTDTQYF. CDR3 bases: TGTGCCAGCAGATTAAGAGGAATAGACAGCACAGATACGCAGTATTTT. Based on the CDR3 plus reference TRBV5-4 and TRBJ2-3, the full variable domain is ETGVTQSPTHLIKTRGQQVTLRCSSQSGHNTVSWYQQALGQGPQFIFQYYREEENGRGNFPPRFSGLQFPNYSSELNVNALELDDSALYLCASRLRGIDSTDTQYFGPGTRLTVL.

The gene calls are TRBV5-1 and TRBJ2-7; a possible D gene is TRBD1 (8 bases). This CDR3 region has 15 residues. V was pared by 5 bases and J by 0 bases, with 15 bases between. Germline CDR1 SGHRS, CDR2 YFSETQ. The CDR3 region is CASRGGTGNSYEQYF. Written as DNA, the CDR3 is TGCGCCAGCAGGGGAGGGACAGGAAACTCCTACGAGCAGTACTTC.

The CDR3 reads CASSETGQGTGELFF. The CDR3 DNA reads as TGTGCCAGCAGTGAAACCGGACAGGGGACGGGGGAGCTGTTTTTT. The V gene is TRBV2, the J gene TRBJ2-2, with 9 bases that match TRBD1. V lost 2 bases to trimming and J lost 8 bases; unmatched junction nucleotides: 6. CDR3 length equals 15 residues. Germline assignment: CDR1 SNHLY and CDR2 FYNNEI.

The chain carries TRBV25-1 and TRBJ2-1, with 7 bases lining up with TRBD1. The CDR3 is 13 amino acids. Germline lookup yields CDR1 MGHDK and CDR2 SYGVNS. V shed 4 bases, J shed 6 bases, and the junction held 3 bases outside the gene matches. The CDR3 sequence: CASSVQGSNEQFF. The DNA for the CDR3 is TGTGCCAGCAGTGTACAGGGGTCCAATGAGCAGTTCTTC.

As for this clone: Compared with germline, one end of the junction differs, possibly owing to a read error. The chain employs TRBV7-2 and TRBJ2-3, with 12 bases that match TRBD2. This CDR3 has 14 residues. CDR1 is SGHTA and CDR2 is FQGNSA in the germline V gene. Here the CDR3 reads CASSLAGGEDTQYF. The CDR3, as DNA: TGTGCCAGCAGCCTAGCGGGGGGGGAAGATACGCAGTATTTT.

Remarks on this clone: The likely explanation is a read error, given a far larger clone one base away. V and J are TRBV12-3 or TRBV12-4 and TRBJ1-4; TRBD1 aligns across 8 bases. The CDR3 loop spans 13 amino acids. Unmatched junction bases numbered 0, after V lost 6 bases and J lost 3 bases. Here the CDR3 reads CASRQGANEKLFF. The CDR3 DNA is TGTGCCAGCAGACAGGGGGCTAATGAAAAACTGTTTTTT.

The chain uses TRBV2 and TRBJ1-2; D might be TRBD1 (6 bases). Germline V lookup: CDR1 SNHLY, CDR2 FYNNEI. This CDR3 comprises 13 residues. Trimming removed 5 bases from V and 2 bases from J, with 9 bases in between. The CDR3 DNA follows: TGTGCCAGCAGTTACAGGGACAACTATGGCTACACCTTC. Its translation is CASSYRDNYGYTF.

This clone was detected only a few times. The J gene is TRBJ2-1, the V gene TRBV2; no firm D call. CDR3 length equals 16 residues. Trimming removed 3 bases at V and 0 bases at J, with 12 bases between. Looked up from germline, CDR1 is SNHLY and CDR2 is FYNNEI. This CDR3 reads CASSDVEISSYNEQFF. DNA of the CDR3: TGTGCCAGCAGTGATGTCGAGATAAGCTCCTACAATGAGCAGTTCTTC. The full variable domain, in which reference TRBV2 and TRBJ2-1 provide the parts outside the CDR3, is EPEVTQTPSHQVTQMGQEVILRCVPISNHLYFYWYRQILGQKVEFLVSFYNNEISEKSEIFDDQFSVERPDGSNFTLKIRSTKLEDSAMYFCASSDVEISSYNEQFFGPGTRLTVL.

This rearrangement joins TRBV29-1 to TRBJ2-7; D unclear. This CDR3 is built from 13 residues. Germline lookup yields CDR1 SQVTM and CDR2 ANQGSEA. Trimming removed 7 bases at V and 0 bases at J, with 13 bases between. The CDR3 reads CSAIRSSSYEQYF. Here the CDR3 DNA reads TGCAGCGCTATCCGTTCCAGCTCCTACGAGCAGTACTTC.

The V call is TRBV5-4, the J call TRBJ2-2; 7 bases fit TRBD1. The CDR3 is made up of 17 amino acids. J gave up 2 bases and V 4 bases, and 11 bases lay outside the gene matches. The germline V gene encodes CDR1 SGHNT and CDR2 YYREEE (reference sequence). The CDR3 bases are TGTGCCAGCAGCCTACCCCCGGGACAGACAAACACCGGGGAGCTGTTTTTT. It specifies CASSLPPGQTNTGELFF.

This clone was detected once. The sample holds other DNA sequences that translate to the same CDR3. The rearrangement uses TRBV5-1 and TRBJ1-1; D remains unclear. V lost 1 base and J lost 2, with 6 bases in between. Germline CDR1 SGHRS, CDR2 YFSETQ. The CDR3 sequence is 13 residues long. The CDR3 DNA reads as TGCGCCAGCAGCTTGACGGGAAACACTGAAGCTTTCTTT. This gives the protein CASSLTGNTEAFF.

This clone was seen only a few times. The chain joins TRBV10-3 to TRBJ2-7, with a tentative D call TRBD1 (6 bases). This CDR3 is built from 15 residues. CDR1 is ENHRY, CDR2 SYGVKD, per germline. Trimming took off 8 bases at V and 4 bases at J, with 21 bases between the two ends. The CDR3, as DNA: TGTGCCATCGGCAAACAGGGACGGCCGTCGTACGAGCAGTACTTC. It encodes CAIGKQGRPSYEQYF.

Details on this clone: A much larger clone differs from this one at a single base, so this may be a read error. The chain links TRBV6-6 to TRBJ1-2; 7 nucleotides align to TRBD1. The CDR3 extends over 14 amino acids. J was trimmed by 6 bases and V by 0 bases; bases with no gene match: 4. Germline V CDR1 and CDR2: MNHNY, SVGAGI (reference sequence). The CDR3 sequence is CASSYSDRDDGYTF. The CDR3, as DNA: TGTGCCAGCAGTTACTCCGACAGGGATGATGGCTACACCTTC.